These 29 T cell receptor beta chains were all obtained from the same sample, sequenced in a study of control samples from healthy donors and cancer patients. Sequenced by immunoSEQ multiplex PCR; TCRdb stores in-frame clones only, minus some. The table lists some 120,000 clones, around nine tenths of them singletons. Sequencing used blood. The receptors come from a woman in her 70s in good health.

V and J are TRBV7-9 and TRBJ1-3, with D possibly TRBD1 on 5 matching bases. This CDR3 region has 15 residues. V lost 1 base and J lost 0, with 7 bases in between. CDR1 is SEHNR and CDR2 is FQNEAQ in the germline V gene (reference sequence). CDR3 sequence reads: CASSLGGDSGNTIYF. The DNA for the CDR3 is TGTGCCAGCAGCTTAGGGGGGGACTCTGGAAACACCATATATTTT.

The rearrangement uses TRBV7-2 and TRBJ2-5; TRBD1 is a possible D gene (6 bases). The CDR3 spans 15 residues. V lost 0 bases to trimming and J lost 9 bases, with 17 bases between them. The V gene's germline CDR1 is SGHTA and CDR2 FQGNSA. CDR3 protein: CASSLASWGQWAQYF. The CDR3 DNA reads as TGTGCCAGCAGCTTAGCTAGCTGGGGGCAGTGGGCCCAGTACTTC.

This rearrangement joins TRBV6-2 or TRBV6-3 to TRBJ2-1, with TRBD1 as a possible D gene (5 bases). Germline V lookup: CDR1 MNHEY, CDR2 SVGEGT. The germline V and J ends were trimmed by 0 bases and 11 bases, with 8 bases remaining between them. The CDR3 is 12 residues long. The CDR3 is CASSYSRTKQFF. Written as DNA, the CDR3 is TGTGCCAGCAGTTACTCGAGGACAAAGCAGTTCTTC.

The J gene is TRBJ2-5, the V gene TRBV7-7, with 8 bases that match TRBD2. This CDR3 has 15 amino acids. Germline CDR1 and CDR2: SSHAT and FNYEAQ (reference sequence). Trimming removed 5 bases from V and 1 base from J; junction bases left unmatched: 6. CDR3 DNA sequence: TGTGCCAGCAGCCCCCGGGGGGGATCCCAAGAGACCCAGTACTTC. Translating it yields CASSPRGGSQETQYF.

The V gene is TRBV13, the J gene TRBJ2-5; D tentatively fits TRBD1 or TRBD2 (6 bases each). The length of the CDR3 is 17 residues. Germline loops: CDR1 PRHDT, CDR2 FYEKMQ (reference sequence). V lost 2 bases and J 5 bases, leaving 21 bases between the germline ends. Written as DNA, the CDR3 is TGTGCCAGCAGCTTATTTTCGTCCCGGGGGCCGGGGGAGACCCAGTACTTC. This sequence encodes CASSLFSSRGPGETQYF.

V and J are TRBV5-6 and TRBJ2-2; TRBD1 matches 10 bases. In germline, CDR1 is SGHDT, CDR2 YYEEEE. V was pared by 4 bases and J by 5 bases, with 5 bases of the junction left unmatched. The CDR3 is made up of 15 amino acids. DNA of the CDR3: TGTGCCAGCAGCATGCGACAGGGGGCAACCGGGGAGCTGTTTTTT. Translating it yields CASSMRQGATGELFF.

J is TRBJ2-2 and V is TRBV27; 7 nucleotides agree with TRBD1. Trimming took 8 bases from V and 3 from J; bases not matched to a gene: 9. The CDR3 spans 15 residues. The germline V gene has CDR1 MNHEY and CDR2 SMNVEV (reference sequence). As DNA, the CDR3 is TGTGCCAGCCGAGCCGGGACAGCAGACACCGGGGAGCTGTTTTTT. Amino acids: CASRAGTADTGELFF.

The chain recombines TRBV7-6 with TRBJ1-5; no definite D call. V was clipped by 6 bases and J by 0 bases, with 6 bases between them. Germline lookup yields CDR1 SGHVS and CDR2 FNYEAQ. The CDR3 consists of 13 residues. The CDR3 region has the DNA TGTGCCAGCAGTTCGGGTAGCAATCAGCCCCAGCATTTT. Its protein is CASSSGSNQPQHF.

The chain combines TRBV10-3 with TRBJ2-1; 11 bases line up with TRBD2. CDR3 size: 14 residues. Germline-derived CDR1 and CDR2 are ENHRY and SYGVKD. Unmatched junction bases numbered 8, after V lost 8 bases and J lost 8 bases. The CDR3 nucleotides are TGTGCCATCTTAGCGGGGGGGGGAGCCCATGAGCAGTTCTTC. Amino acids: CAILAGGGAHEQFF.

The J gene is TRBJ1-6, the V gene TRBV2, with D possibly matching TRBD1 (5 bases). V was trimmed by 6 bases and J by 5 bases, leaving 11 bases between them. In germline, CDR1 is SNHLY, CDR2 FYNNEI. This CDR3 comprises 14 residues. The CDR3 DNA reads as TGTGCCAGCAGGGCGACAGTGAATAATTCACCCCTCCACTTT. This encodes CASRATVNNSPLHF.

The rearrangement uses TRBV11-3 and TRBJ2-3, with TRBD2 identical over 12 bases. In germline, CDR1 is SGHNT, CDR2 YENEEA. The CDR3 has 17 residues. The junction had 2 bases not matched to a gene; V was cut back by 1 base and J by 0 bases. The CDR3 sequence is CASSLGTSGTSTDTQYF. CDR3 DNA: TGTGCCAGCAGCTTAGGGACTAGCGGGACTAGCACAGATACGCAGTATTTT.

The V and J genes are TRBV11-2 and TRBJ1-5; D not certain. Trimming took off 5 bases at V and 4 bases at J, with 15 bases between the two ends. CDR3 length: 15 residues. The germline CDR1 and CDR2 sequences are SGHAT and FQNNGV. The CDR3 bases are TGTGCCAGCAGCACCAGGACGGGTGGGAATCAGCCCCAGCATTTT. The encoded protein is CASSTRTGGNQPQHF. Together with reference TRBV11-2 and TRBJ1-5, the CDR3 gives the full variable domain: EAGVAQSPRYKIIEKRQSVAFWCNPISGHATLYWYQQILGQGPKLLIQFQNNGVVDDSQLPKDRFSAERLKGVDSTLKIQPAKLEDSAVYLCASSTRTGGNQPQHFGDGTRLSIL.

The CDR3 bases are TGTGCCAGCTCACCACCGAGTATTGGGACAGGGCATCAGCCCCAGCATTTT. It translates to CASSPPSIGTGHQPQHF. The gene calls are TRBV18 and TRBJ1-5; 9 positions match TRBD1. The trim removed 0 bases at V and 5 bases at J, leaving 8 bases unmatched. This CDR3 comprises 17 residues. The V gene's germline CDR1 is KGHSH and CDR2 LQKENI.

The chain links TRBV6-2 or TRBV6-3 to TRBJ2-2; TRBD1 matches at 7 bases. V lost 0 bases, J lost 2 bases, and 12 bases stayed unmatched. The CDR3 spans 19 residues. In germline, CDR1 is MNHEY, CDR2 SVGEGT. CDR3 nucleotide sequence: TGTGCCAGCAGTTACTCCCCCCACCGACAGGGACAAAACACCGGGGAGCTGTTTTTT. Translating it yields CASSYSPHRQGQNTGELFF.

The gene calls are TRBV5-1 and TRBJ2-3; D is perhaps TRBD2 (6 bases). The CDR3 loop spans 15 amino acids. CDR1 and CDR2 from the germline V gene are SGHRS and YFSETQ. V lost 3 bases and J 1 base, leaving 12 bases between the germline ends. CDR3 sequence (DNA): TGCGCCAGCAGCTGGGCAGGAGGGGGCACAGATACGCAGTATTTT. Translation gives CASSWAGGGTDTQYF.

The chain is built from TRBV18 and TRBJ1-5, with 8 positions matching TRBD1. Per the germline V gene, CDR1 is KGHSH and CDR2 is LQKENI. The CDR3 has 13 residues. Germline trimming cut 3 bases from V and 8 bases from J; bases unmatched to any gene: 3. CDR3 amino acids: CASSPDREEPQHF. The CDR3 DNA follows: TGTGCCAGCTCACCGGACAGGGAGGAGCCCCAGCATTTT. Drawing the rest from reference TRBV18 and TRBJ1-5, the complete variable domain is NAGVMQNPRHLVRRRGQEARLRCSPMKGHSHVYWYRQLPEEGLKFMVYLQKENIIDESGMPKERFSAEFPKEGPSILRIQQVVRGDSAAYFCASSPDREEPQHFGDGTRLSIL.

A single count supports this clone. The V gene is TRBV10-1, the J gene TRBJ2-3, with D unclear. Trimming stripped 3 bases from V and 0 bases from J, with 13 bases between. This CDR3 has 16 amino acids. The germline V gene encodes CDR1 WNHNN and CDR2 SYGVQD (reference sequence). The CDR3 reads CASSEGIDASTDTQYF. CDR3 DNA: TGCGCCAGCAGTGAAGGAATAGACGCTAGCACAGATACGCAGTATTTT.

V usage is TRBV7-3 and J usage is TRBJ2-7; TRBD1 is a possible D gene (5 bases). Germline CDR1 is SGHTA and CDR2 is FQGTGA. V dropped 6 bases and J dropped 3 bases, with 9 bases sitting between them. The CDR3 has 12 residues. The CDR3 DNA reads TGTGCCAGCAGGTCAAGGGGCTACGAGCAGTACTTC. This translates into CASRSRGYEQYF.

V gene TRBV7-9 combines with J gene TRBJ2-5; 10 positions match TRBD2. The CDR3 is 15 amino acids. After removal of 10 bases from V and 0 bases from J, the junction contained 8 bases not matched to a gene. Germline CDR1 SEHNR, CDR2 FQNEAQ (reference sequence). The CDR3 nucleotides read TGTGCCACGAATTACCTAGCGGGAGACCAAGAGACCCAGTACTTC. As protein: CATNYLAGDQETQYF. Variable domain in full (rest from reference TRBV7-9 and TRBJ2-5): DTGVSQNPRHKITKRGQNVTFRCDPISEHNRLYWYRQTLGQGPEFLTYFQNEAQLEKSRLLSDRFSAERPKGSFSTLEIQRTEQGDSAMYLCATNYLAGDQETQYFGPGTRLLVL.

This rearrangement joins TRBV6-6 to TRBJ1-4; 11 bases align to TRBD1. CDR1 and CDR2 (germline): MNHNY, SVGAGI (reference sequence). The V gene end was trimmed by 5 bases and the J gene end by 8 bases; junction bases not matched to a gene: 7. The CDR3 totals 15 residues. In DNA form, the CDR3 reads TGTGCCAGCAGTGACCCGGGACAGGGGGTCGAAAAACTGTTTTTT. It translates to CASSDPGQGVEKLFF.

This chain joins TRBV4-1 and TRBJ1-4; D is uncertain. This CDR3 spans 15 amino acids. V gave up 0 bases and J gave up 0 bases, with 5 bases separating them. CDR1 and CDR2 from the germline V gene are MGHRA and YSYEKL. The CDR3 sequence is CASSQDPATNEKLFF. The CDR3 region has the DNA TGCGCCAGCAGCCAAGATCCCGCAACTAATGAAAAACTGTTTTTT.

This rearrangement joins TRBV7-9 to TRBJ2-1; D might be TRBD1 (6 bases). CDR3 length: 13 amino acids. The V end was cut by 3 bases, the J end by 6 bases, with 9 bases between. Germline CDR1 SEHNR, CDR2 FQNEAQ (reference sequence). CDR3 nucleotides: TGTGCCAGCAGCTTGGACAGCTTCAATGAGCAGTTCTTC. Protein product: CASSLDSFNEQFF. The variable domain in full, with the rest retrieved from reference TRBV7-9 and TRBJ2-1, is DTGVSQNPRHKITKRGQNVTFRCDPISEHNRLYWYRQTLGQGPEFLTYFQNEAQLEKSRLLSDRFSAERPKGSFSTLEIQRTEQGDSAMYLCASSLDSFNEQFFGPGTRLTVL.

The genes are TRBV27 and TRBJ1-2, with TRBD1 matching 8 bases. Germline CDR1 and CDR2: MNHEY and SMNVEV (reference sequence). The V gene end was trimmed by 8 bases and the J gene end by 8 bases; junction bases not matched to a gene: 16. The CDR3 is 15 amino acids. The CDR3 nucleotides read TGTGCCAGCGGATCCCAGGGGGCGGGTATGTCAGGCTACACCTTC. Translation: CASGSQGAGMSGYTF.

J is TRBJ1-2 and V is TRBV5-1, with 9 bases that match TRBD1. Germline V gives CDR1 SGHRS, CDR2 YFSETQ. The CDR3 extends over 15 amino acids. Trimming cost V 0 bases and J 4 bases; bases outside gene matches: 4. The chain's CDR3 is CASSLAATGGYGYTF. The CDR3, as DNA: TGCGCCAGCAGCTTGGCCGCGACAGGGGGCTATGGCTACACCTTC.

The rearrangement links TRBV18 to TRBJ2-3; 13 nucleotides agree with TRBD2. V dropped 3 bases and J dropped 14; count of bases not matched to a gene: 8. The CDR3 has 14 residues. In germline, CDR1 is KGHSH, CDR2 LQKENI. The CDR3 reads CASSPGLAGDPWYF. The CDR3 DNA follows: TGTGCCAGCTCACCCGGACTAGCGGGGGACCCCTGGTATTTT.

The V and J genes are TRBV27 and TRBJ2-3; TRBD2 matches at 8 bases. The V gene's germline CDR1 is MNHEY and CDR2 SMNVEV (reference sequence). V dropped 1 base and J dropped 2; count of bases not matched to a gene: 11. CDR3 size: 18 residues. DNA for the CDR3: TGTGCCAGCAGTTTATTACGCGGGGGGACGAAATCCACAGATACGCAGTATTTT. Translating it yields CASSLLRGGTKSTDTQYF.

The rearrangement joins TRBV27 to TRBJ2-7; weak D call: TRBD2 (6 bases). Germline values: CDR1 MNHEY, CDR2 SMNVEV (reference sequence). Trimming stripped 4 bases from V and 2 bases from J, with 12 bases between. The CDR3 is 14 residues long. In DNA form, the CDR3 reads TGTGCCAGCAGTTGGGGCGGGGCCGCCTACGAGCAGTACTTC. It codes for CASSWGGAAYEQYF.

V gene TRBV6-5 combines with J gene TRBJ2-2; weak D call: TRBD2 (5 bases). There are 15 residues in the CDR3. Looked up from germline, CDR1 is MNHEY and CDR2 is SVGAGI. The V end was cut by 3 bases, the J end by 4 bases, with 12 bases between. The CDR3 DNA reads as TGTGCCAGCAGTTATGAGGGCGGTGGCACCGGGGAGCTGTTTTTT. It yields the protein CASSYEGGGTGELFF.

The CDR3 protein is CASRHRADLRNEQYF. In DNA form, the CDR3 reads TGTGCCAGCAGACATCGGGCCGACCTTCGGAACGAGCAGTACTTC. This chain links TRBV27 with TRBJ2-7; D gene unclear. The CDR3 runs to 15 residues. Germline values: CDR1 MNHEY, CDR2 SMNVEV (reference sequence). V was pared by 6 bases and J by 5 bases, with 20 bases between.